This T cell receptor (beta chain) was profiled in a study of technical replicates of blood from several donors. The CDR3 loop spans 14 amino acids. Germline V gene lookup returns CDR1 SGHRS and CDR2 YFSETQ. Losses at the gene ends were 4 bases for V and 1 base for J; bases not matched to a gene: 2. Only in-frame clones appear in the TCRdb table, and some are missing; sequencing was by immunoSEQ multiplex PCR. The sample records 55,000 to 80,000 clones, approximately 96% being singletons. The rearrangement uses TRBV5-1 and TRBJ2-5; TRBD1 agrees at 9 bases. The receptor comes from a human donor in good health. The sequencing sample was made of T cells isolated from PBMCs. CDR3 sequence reads: CASSRDRAQETQYF. The CDR3 bases are TGCGCCAGCAGCAGGGACAGGGCCCAAGAGACCCAGTACTTC. The complete variable domain, with remaining parts taken from reference TRBV5-1 and TRBJ2-5, reads KAGVTQTPRYLIKTRGQQVTLSCSPISGHRSVSWYQQTPGQGLQFLFEYFSETQRNKGNFPGRFSGRQFSNSRSEMNVSTLELGDSALYLCASSRDRAQETQYFGPGTRLLVL.